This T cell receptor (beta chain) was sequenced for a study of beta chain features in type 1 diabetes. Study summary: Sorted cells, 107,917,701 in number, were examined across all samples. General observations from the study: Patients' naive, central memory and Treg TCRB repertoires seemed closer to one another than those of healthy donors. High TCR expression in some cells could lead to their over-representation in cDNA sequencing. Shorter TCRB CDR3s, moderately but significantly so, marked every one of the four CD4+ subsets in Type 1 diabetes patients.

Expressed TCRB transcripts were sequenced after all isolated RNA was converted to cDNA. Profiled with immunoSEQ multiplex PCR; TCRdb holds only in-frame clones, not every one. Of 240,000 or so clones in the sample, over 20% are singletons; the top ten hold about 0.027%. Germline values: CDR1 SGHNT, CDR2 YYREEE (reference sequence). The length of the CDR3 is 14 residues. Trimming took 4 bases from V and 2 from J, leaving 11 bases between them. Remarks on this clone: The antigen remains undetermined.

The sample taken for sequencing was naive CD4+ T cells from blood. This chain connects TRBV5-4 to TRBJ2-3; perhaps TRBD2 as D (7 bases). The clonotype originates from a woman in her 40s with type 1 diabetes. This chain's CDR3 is CASSEGGNTDTQYF. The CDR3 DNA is TGTGCCAGCAGCGAGGGGGGGAACACAGATACGCAGTATTTT.